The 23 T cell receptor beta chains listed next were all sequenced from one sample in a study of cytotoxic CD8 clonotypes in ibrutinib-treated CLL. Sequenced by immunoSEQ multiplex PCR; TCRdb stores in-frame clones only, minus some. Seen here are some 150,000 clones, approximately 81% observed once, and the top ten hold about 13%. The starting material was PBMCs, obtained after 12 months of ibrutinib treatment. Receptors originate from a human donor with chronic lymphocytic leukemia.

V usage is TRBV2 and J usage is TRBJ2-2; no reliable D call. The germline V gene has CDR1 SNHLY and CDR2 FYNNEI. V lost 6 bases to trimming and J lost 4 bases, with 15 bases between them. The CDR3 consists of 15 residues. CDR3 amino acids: CASSPTSQLTGELFF. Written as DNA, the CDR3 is TGTGCCAGCAGCCCAACCTCGCAACTCACCGGGGAGCTGTTTTTT.

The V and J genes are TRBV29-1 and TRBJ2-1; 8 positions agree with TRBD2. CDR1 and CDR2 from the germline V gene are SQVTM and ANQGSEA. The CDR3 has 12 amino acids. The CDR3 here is CSGRVAGNEQFF. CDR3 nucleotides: TGCAGTGGGAGAGTAGCGGGAAATGAGCAGTTCTTC.

The CDR3 bases are TGCGCCAGCAGCGGCGGGGACCCGGGGCCACTCGAGCAGTACTTC. Translated: CASSGGDPGPLEQYF. The genes are TRBV5-1 and TRBJ2-7; possible D gene TRBD2, 6 bases. Germline loops: CDR1 SGHRS, CDR2 YFSETQ. V shed 4 bases and J shed 6 bases, with 20 bases lying between them. The CDR3 extends over 15 amino acids. Based on the CDR3 plus reference TRBV5-1 and TRBJ2-7, the full variable domain is KAGVTQTPRYLIKTRGQQVTLSCSPISGHRSVSWYQQTPGQGLQFLFEYFSETQRNKGNFPGRFSGRQFSNSRSEMNVSTLELGDSALYLCASSGGDPGPLEQYFGPGTRLTVT.

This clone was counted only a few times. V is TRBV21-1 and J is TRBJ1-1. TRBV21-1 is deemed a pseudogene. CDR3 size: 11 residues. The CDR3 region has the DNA TGTGCCAGCACCTATCGTCTAGAAGCTTTCTTT. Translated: CASTYRLEAFF.

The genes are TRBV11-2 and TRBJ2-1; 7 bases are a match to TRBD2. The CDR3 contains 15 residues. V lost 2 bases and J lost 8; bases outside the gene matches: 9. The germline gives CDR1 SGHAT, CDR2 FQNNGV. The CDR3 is CASSLYRGVSDEQFF. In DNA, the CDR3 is TGTGCCAGCAGCTTATATCGGGGGGTGAGCGATGAGCAGTTCTTC.

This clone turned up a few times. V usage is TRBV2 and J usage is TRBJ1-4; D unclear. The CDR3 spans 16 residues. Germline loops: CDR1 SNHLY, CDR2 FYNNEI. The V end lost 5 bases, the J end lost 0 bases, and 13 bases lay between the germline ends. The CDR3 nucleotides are TGTGCCAGCAGTTCTGGGAAATCCACAACTAATGAAAAACTGTTTTTT. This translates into CASSSGKSTTNEKLFF.

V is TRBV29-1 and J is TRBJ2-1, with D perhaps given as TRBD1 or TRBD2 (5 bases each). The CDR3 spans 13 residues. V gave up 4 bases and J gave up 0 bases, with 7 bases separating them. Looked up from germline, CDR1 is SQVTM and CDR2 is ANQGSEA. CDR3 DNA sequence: TGCAGCGTTGCAGGGAGCTCCTACAATGAGCAGTTCTTC. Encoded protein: CSVAGSSYNEQFF.

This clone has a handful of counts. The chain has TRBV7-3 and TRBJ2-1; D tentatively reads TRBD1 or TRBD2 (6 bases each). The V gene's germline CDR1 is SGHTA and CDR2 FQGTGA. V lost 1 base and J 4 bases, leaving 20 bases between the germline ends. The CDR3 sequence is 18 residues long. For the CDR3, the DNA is TGTGCCAGCAGCTTAATCTCAGGGGAAGCGGGCCAATACAATGAGCAGTTCTTC. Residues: CASSLISGEAGQYNEQFF.

CDR3 in DNA: TGCGCCACGGGACAGAGACAAGAGACCCAGTACTTC. It yields the protein CATGQRQETQYF. The chain combines TRBV10-1 with TRBJ2-5; TRBD1 aligns across 7 bases. This CDR3 has 12 amino acids. Germline CDR1 and CDR2: WNHNN and SYGVQD (reference sequence). Trimming at V came to 10 bases and at J to 2 bases, leaving 4 bases not matched to a gene.

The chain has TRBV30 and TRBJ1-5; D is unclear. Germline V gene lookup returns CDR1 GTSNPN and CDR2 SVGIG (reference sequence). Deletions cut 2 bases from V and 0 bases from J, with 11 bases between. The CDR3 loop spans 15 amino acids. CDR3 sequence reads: CAWSPDHYSNQPQHF. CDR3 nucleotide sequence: TGTGCCTGGAGTCCCGACCACTATAGCAATCAGCCCCAGCATTTT. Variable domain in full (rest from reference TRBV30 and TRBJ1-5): SQTIHQWPATLVQPVGSPLSLECTVEGTSNPNLYWYRQAAGRGLQLLFYSVGIGQISSEVPQNLSASRPQDRQFILSSKKLLLSDSGFYLCAWSPDHYSNQPQHFGDGTRLSIL.

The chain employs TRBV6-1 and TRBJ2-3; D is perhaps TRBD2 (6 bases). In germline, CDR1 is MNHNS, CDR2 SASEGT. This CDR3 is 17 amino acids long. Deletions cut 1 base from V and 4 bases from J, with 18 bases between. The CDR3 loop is CASSEGNWGESSDTQYF. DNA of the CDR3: TGTGCCAGCAGTGAAGGGAATTGGGGGGAATCATCAGATACGCAGTATTTT.

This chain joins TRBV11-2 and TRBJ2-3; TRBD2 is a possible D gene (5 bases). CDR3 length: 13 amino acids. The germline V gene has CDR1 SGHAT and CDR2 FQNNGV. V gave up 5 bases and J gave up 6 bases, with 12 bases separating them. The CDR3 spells CASSGLRGDTQYF. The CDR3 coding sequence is TGTGCCAGCAGCGGACTTCGCGGCGATACGCAGTATTTT.

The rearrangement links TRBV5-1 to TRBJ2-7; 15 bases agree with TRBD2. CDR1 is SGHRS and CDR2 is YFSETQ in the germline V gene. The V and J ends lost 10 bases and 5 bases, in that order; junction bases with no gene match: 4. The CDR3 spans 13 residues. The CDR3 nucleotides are TGCGCCTGTGGACTAGCGGGAGGGAACGAGCAGTACTTC. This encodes CACGLAGGNEQYF.

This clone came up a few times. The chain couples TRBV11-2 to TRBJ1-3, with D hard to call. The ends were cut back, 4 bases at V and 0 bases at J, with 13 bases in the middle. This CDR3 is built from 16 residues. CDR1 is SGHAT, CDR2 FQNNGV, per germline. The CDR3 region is CASSSIKARSGNTIYF. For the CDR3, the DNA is TGTGCCAGCAGCTCAATCAAGGCTCGCTCTGGAAACACCATATATTTT.

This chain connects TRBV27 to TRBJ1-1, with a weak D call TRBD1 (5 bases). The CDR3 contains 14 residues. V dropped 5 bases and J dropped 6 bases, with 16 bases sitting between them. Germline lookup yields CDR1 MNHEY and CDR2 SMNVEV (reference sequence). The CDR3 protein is CASSPLRQSSEAFF. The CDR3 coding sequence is TGTGCCAGCAGTCCCCTTAGACAGTCGTCTGAAGCTTTCTTT.

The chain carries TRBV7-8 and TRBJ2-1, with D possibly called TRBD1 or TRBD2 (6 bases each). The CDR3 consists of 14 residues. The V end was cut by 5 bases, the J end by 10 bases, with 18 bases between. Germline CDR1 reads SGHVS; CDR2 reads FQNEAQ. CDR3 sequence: CASSRGLGGQEQFF. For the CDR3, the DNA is TGTGCCAGCAGCCGGGGATTGGGGGGCCAGGAGCAGTTCTTC.

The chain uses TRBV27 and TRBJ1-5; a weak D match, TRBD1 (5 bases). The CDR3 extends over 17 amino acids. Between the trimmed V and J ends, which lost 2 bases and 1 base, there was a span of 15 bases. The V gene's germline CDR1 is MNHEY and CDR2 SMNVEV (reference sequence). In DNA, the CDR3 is TGTGCCAGCAGTTTAAGGCAGGGCCTGGGAAGCAATCAGCCCCAGCATTTT. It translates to CASSLRQGLGSNQPQHF.

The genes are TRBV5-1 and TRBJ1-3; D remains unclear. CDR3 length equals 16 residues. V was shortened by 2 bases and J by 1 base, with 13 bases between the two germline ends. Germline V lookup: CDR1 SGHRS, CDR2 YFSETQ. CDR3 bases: TGCGCCAGCAGCTTTACTCACGGGCTATCTGGAAACACCATATATTTT. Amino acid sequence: CASSFTHGLSGNTIYF.

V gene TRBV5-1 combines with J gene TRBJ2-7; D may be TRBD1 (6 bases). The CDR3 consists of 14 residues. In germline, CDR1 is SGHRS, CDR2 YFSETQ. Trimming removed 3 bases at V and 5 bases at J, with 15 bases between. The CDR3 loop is CASSSEWAGDEQYF. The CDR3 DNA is TGCGCCAGCAGCTCGGAATGGGCAGGGGACGAGCAGTACTTC. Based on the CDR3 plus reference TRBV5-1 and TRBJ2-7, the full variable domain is KAGVTQTPRYLIKTRGQQVTLSCSPISGHRSVSWYQQTPGQGLQFLFEYFSETQRNKGNFPGRFSGRQFSNSRSEMNVSTLELGDSALYLCASSSEWAGDEQYFGPGTRLTVT.

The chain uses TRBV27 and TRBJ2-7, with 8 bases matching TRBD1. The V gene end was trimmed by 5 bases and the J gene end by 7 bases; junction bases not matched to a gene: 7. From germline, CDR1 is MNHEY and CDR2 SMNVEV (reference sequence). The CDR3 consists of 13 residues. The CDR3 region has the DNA TGTGCCAGCAGTGATCCGACAGGGGCTGAGCAGTACTTC. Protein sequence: CASSDPTGAEQYF.

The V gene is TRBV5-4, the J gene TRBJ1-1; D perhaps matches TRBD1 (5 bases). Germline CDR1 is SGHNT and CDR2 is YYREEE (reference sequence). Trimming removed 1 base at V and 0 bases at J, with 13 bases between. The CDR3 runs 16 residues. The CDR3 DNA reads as TGTGCCAGCAGCTTGTCAGGGAGGCTCCTGAACACTGAAGCTTTCTTT. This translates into CASSLSGRLLNTEAFF.

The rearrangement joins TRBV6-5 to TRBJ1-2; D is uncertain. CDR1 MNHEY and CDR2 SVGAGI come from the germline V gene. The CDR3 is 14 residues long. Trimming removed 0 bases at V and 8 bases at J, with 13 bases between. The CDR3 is CASSYSHEGEGYTF. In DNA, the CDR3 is TGTGCCAGCAGTTACTCTCACGAGGGTGAGGGCTACACCTTC.

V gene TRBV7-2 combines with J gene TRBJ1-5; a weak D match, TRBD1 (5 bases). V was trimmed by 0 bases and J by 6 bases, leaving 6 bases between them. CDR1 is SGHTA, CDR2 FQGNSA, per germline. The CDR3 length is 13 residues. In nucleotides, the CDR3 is TGTGCCAGCAGCTTAGCAAGGGGTCAGCCCCAGCATTTT. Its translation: CASSLARGQPQHF.